This record concerns one TCR beta chain sequence. This clone appeared once. Its recognized antigen is unknown. The input lacks base qualities; no much larger clone sits a single base away. The data originate from a study of cytomegalovirus exposure and HLA in healthy donors listed by TCRdb under 2017. For context, the study as a whole: In an earlier analysis of around 540 of the donors, around 300 Gb of sequence data and 90 million to 120 million unique TCR beta sequences from roughly 200 million T cells were reported. Donor age, sex, ethnicity and CMV serostatus were compiled together with the repertoire data. The study aimed to test whether signatures of past pathogen exposure could be identified by cataloging public T cell receptors. The study combined high-throughput TCR immunosequencing, statistical association of individual TCRs with disease status, and machine learning to predict cytomegalovirus infection status. Besides the first cohort of approximately 710 subjects, a separate validation cohort made up of some 110 different subjects was used. All discovery cohort repertoires had been generated on a single sequencing platform. Of the 300 to 500 genotyped donors, more than 75% were placed in the genetic ancestry cluster associated with self-reported Caucasian donors. An earlier analysis of several hundred of the donors applied high-throughput TCR beta sequencing to assess whether each TCR beta V gene segment acted as functional or pseudogenic. In a later analysis, previously published TCR beta repertoires from some 640 donors were re-analyzed and high-resolution HLA genotyping was added so that TCR occurrence patterns could be studied. Typing coverage differed by locus: A, B, C, DRB1 and DQB1 were typed in about 629-630 donors, DQA1 in 522, DPA1 in over 600, and DPB1 in 472. Several DR-DQ haplotypes were handled as single units for association and clustering because linkage in the cohort was strong. Rather than drawing on any new phenotypic data, the later analysis identified candidate immune exposures from TCR beta sequences and the way those sequences occurred across donors. A later genetic analysis used genome-wide SNP genotypes for 398 of the 666 donors, treating that subset as a discovery cohort. About 280 gigabases of sequencing data and around 88 million unique TCR sequences made up an early release that covered 500 to 650 HLA-typed donors. Among over 350 genotyped donors of the cohort, an average of approximately 240,000 unique TCR beta nucleotide sequences were sequenced per donor, approximately 20% of them non-productive. HLA typing covered class I and class II loci at four-digit resolution. Using immunosequencing, the study profiled T cell repertoires from 500 to 800 subjects and related those repertoires to cytomegalovirus serostatus.

Study-wide findings and limitations: A further reported finding was that TCR beta sequences accurately predicted the HLA-A and HLA-B alleles for most subjects in the first cohort. HLA typing was unavailable for some donors at each locus, so association tests used only the typed subset. The cohort was sequenced for TCR beta chains only, and without alpha or paired-chain data the features that could be detected were limited. Broadly in line with IMGT annotations, most TCR beta V segments showed up in productive rearrangements about 90% or about 30% of the time in an earlier analysis of approximately 640 of the donors. At a false discovery rate of 0.05, a later analysis linked 16,000 or so TCR beta sequences to specific HLA alleles. V-gene and J-gene trimming of TCR beta chains was associated with a missense DCLRE1C variant in a later genetic analysis, and the association was replicated in an independent cohort. The study listed approximately 150 TCR beta chains as associated with cytomegalovirus. Some IMGT-functional V segments, including TRBV6-2 and TRBV6-3, could not be distinguished by the 87-base-pair reads and were therefore excluded. In a later analysis, HLA-associated TCR beta chains were found to be more clonally expanded and to have lower generation probabilities than equally common non-associated chains. In a later analysis, the rate of TCR association differed among HLA loci, with DRB1 alleles having the most associated TCRs and HLA-C alleles having the fewest. When HLA alleles, especially DR and DQ, strongly co-occurred, TCR associations were difficult to assign to individual alleles. The sequencing pipeline was judged likely to have produced a cluster of highly shared sequence variants as a technical artifact. Correlated functional status among segregating V segments might be attributable to linkage disequilibrium, but an unknown experimental factor could not be ruled out. In a later analysis, several top co-occurrence clusters were reported to appear linked to parvovirus B19, influenza, CMV and Epstein-Barr virus. The earlier analysis of 587 of the donors excluded roughly 17 rarely observed V segments, including chromosome 9 orphons, because counts were too low. The classifier was reported to diagnose cytomegalovirus status with high specificity and sensitivity in both the original cohort and the validation cohort. A few of the identified cytomegalovirus-associated TCR beta chains were confirmed in vitro to be specific for cytomegalovirus antigens. While some public TCRs were present in many individuals, most TCR sequences turned up only very rarely across donors. In a later analysis, most CMV-associated TCR beta chains were found to appear HLA-restricted, with HLA associations seemingly driven largely by CMV exposure. A later genetic analysis reported fewer N-insertions in productive TCRs among donors in an Asian-associated ancestry cluster than the approximately 670-donor mean. It was suggested by the authors that the approach could potentially be generalized to other disease states and immunological phenotypes. Presence/absence analyses assumed roughly uniform sequencing depth across donors, an assumption that may not hold. Immune exposure information for the cohort was limited to CMV serostatus.

The cohort was made up of approximately 670 healthy bone marrow donors. At the time of sampling, all cohort members were nominally healthy, though unrecorded immune exposures were likely present. The donor was CMV seronegative and belonged to the group of 352 seronegative cohort members. A peripheral blood sample was provided by each donor, and peripheral blood mononuclear cells were used for TCR beta sequencing. The Qiagen DNeasy Blood Extraction Kit was used to extract genomic DNA from the blood cell samples. CDR1 and CDR2, looked up from the germline V gene (reference sequence), are MNHEY and SMNVEV. Inclusive of the bounding cysteine and phenylalanine, the CDR3 is 16 residues long. Of the read, only the CDR3 DNA is kept; its 48 bases are in frame from base 1. The V end gives up 3 bases and the J end 6 bases, leaving 6 bases in the junction not matched to a gene. The library relied on the immunoSEQ multiplex PCR assay. A mixture of 60 forward primers for TCR Vbeta segments and 13 reverse primers for TCR Jbeta segments was used in the multiplex PCR. The CDR3 region of rearranged TCR beta genes was amplified from genomic DNA with a multiplex PCR assay. The Illumina HiSeq System was used to sequence the amplified TCR beta libraries as 87-base-pair reads. Per the original workflow: A later analysis tallied around 82 million unique TCR beta chains across the 640 or so repertoires, and 10 million to 11 million of those chains were shared by two or more donors. To remove PCR and sequencing errors, raw reads were error-corrected and collapsed into unique sequences using a nearest-neighbor algorithm that merged closely related sequences. Alignment of CDR3 sequences to IMGT reference sequences was used to assign V, D and J gene segments. For a sequence to be retained, a match of at least six nucleotides to both a V gene segment and a J gene segment was required. Rearrangements were classified as productive when the CDR3 lacked stop codons and remained in frame with V and J, and all other rearrangements were classified as non-productive. CDR3 was defined according to IMGT convention as the region running from the second conserved V-encoded cysteine to the conserved J-encoded phenylalanine. Sequences without an unambiguous match to a single V gene segment were excluded from the earlier analysis of 587 of the donors. An earlier analysis of about 590 of the donors classified V segments as functional when productive rearrangements were above 56.7% and as segregating when the standard deviation between donors was above 5%. To diagnose cytomegalovirus status from the catalog of TCR beta chain sequences, a statistical classification framework was built. A later analysis assigned V and J genes by comparing TCR nucleotide sequences with IMGT/GENE-DB human TR gene sequences. A later analysis assigned CDR3 sequences and most-parsimonious VDJ recombination scenarios with the TCRdist pipeline. In a later analysis, each TCR beta chain was defined by its CDR3 amino acid sequence together with its V-gene family, and reads without a unique V-gene family were excluded. A later analysis removed over 500 highly shared, low-generation-probability nucleotide sequences to deal with suspected cross-contamination and a sequencing artifact. In a later analysis, a clonal expansion index was calculated for each public chain from normalized within-repertoire ranks of inferred template counts. In a later analysis, generation probabilities were computed with a VDJ recombination model fitted to out-of-frame rearrangements, and the resulting probabilities were checked against IGoR. In a later analysis, TCR-TCR, TCR-HLA and TCR-CMV co-occurrence was scored with hypergeometric tests, and a repertoire-size bias correction was applied to TCR pairs. A later analysis estimated false discovery rates by permuting HLA or CMV assignments 20 times. In a later analysis, co-occurring TCRs were grouped with DBSCAN, and TCRdist sequence similarity was added when clustering was performed within HLA-allele-positive subsets. For co-occurrence clustering, repertoires with fewer than 30,000 or more than 120,000 public chains were excluded, along with several repertoires with anomalous nucleotide sharing. Drawn from immuneACCESS, this table holds only the in-frame rearrangements with V and J called that TCRdb kept. Clones are partly lost; checked studies trace under half to an unresolved V gene and leave the rest unexplained. That table is the source of V, J and clone size, and D and trimming were worked out from the DNA. In all, the sample holds about 160,000 clones, and 70% to 80% of those were seen once. The ten largest clones take up roughly 1.2% of the sample.

The specimen was PBMCs. The origin of this receptor is a woman aged 45-59 years in good health and CMV-seronegative. The rearranged chain carries TRBV27 and TRBJ2-1; 12 bases in the middle match TRBD2. The encoded CDR3 is CASSFPASGGVNEQFF. The nucleotide sequence is given as TGTGCCAGCAGTTTCCCGGCTAGCGGGGGGGTCAATGAGCAGTTCTTC.